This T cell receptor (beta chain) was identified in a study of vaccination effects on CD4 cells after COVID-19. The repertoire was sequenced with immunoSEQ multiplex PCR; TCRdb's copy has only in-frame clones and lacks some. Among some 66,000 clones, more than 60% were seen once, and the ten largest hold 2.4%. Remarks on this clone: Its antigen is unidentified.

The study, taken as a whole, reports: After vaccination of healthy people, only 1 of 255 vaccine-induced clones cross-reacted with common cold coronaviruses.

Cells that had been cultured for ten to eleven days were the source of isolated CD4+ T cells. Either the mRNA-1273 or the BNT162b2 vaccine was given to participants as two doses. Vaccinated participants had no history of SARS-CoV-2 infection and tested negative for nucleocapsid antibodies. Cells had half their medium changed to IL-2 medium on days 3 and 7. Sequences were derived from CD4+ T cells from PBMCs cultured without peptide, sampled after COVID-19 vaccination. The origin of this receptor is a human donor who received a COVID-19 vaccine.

The CDR3 sequence is CASSEAGIGELFF. The CDR3 nucleotides are TGTGCCAGCAGTGAAGCGGGGATCGGGGAGCTGTTTTTT. J is TRBJ2-2 and V is TRBV2; D is unclear. V gave up 0 bases and J gave up 7 bases, with 6 bases separating them. Germline V gives CDR1 SNHLY, CDR2 FYNNEI. CDR3 length: 13 residues.